This note documents a single TCR beta chain sequence. Its antigen is undetermined. This sample is part of a study of T cells expressing NK-cell markers. Each CDR3 protein gets one entry in TCRdb, which reprocessed the 5' RACE reads and gives no DNA. The table lists a few hundred thousand distinct CDR3 sequences, with roughly 5.2% in the top ten. Study-level points and caveats: Dominant NKG2C+ clonotypes were found to form roughly 1.0-7.0% of CD8+ T cells in 5 or 6 donors.

From germline, CDR1 is SEHNR and CDR2 FQNEAQ (reference sequence). The CDR3 has 15 residues. Sequencing was carried out using blood T cells: a sorted CD56 or NKG2C T cell subset, CD4+ or CD8+ T cells, or bulk PBMC T cells (not recorded which). J is TRBJ2-7 and V is TRBV7-9; TCRdb picks TRBD1, but there is no DNA to check that call. The source of this sequence is a man aged 18-75 years in good health. This CDR3 reads CASSSRGFRAYEQYF.